The 10 T cell receptor beta chains below were found in one sample sequenced in a study of blood T cell repertoires in COVID-19. Sequencing used immunoSEQ multiplex PCR; TCRdb keeps in-frame clones, though not all of them. In the table there are 270,000 or so clones, 75% to 95% of which are singletons. Sequenced input: PBMCs or T cells enriched from blood (not recorded which). Every receptor here comes from a man aged 35-49 years who had been exposed to COVID-19.

This clone was observed once. The V gene is TRBV3-1 (or the pseudogene TRBV3-2), the J gene TRBJ1-2; D gene ambiguous. CDR1 LGHDT and CDR2 YNNKEL come from the germline V gene (reference sequence). The CDR3 loop spans 16 amino acids. V lost 0 bases to trimming and J lost 0 bases, with 11 bases between them. CDR3 amino acids: CASSQELLQTNYGYTF. The CDR3, as DNA: TGTGCCAGCAGCCAAGAGCTCTTACAGACTAACTATGGCTACACCTTC.

This clone came up once. This same CDR3 is encoded by further DNA sequences in the sample. This rearrangement joins TRBV7-3 to TRBJ2-3; 9 bases map to TRBD1. This CDR3 spans 14 amino acids. In germline, CDR1 is SGHTA, CDR2 FQGTGA. Trimming at V came to 5 bases and at J to 3 bases, leaving 3 bases not matched to a gene. The CDR3 loop reads CASSPGQGTDTQYF. As DNA, the CDR3 is TGTGCCAGCAGCCCCGGACAGGGGACAGATACGCAGTATTTT.

The chain combines TRBV5-1 with TRBJ1-1; no definite D call. Germline values: CDR1 SGHRS, CDR2 YFSETQ. V was shortened by 4 bases and J by 0 bases, with 7 bases between the two germline ends. The CDR3 totals 13 residues. The CDR3 DNA follows: TGCGCCAGCAGCAGGCGGCTGAACACTGAAGCTTTCTTT. Translated: CASSRRLNTEAFF.

The J gene is TRBJ2-1, the V gene TRBV13, with D possibly matching TRBD2 (6 bases). The CDR3 contains 15 residues. V lost 4 bases and J lost 3, with 13 bases in between. From germline, CDR1 is PRHDT and CDR2 FYEKMQ (reference sequence). CDR3 residues: CASSSRLGRYNEQFF. Written as DNA, the CDR3 is TGTGCCAGCAGCTCCCGACTAGGACGCTACAATGAGCAGTTCTTC.

The chain joins TRBV30 to TRBJ1-5; TRBD1 agrees at 9 bases. Germline V gene data show CDR1 as GTSNPN and CDR2 as SVGIG (reference sequence). V was pared by 6 bases and J by 9 bases, with 9 bases of the junction left unmatched. There are 13 residues in the CDR3. The CDR3 sequence is CACKTGGEGPQHF. In DNA form, the CDR3 reads TGTGCCTGCAAAACAGGGGGCGAGGGGCCCCAGCATTTT.

The V and J genes are TRBV4-3 and TRBJ2-1, with D tentatively TRBD2 (6 bases). Trimming took off 0 bases at V and 7 bases at J, with 7 bases between the two ends. Germline CDR1 and CDR2: LGHNA and YSLEER. There are 13 residues in the CDR3. CDR3 in DNA: TGCGCCAGCAGCCAAGACGCGGGGAATGAGCAGTTCTTC. Encoded protein: CASSQDAGNEQFF.

The V and J genes are TRBV4-2 and TRBJ1-1; D might be TRBD1 (6 bases). The ends were cut back, 1 base at V and 0 bases at J, with 12 bases in the middle. This CDR3 spans 16 amino acids. CDR1 and CDR2 from the germline V gene are LGHNA and YNFKEQ. The CDR3 is CASSQVYQGMNTEAFF. CDR3 nucleotides: TGTGCCAGCAGCCAAGTATACCAGGGGATGAACACTGAAGCTTTCTTT.

The chain links TRBV18 to TRBJ1-1, with D maybe TRBD1 (5 bases). The germline CDR1 and CDR2 sequences are KGHSH and LQKENI. This CDR3 spans 14 amino acids. V was cut by 6 bases and J by 1 base, with 12 bases left in between. Here the CDR3 DNA reads TGTGCCAGCTCCCGACAGAGTCGGAACACTGAAGCTTTCTTT. As protein: CASSRQSRNTEAFF. The full variable domain, with the rest looked up from reference TRBV18 and TRBJ1-1, is NAGVMQNPRHLVRRRGQEARLRCSPMKGHSHVYWYRQLPEEGLKFMVYLQKENIIDESGMPKERFSAEFPKEGPSILRIQQVVRGDSAAYFCASSRQSRNTEAFFGQGTRLTVV.

V is TRBV12-5 and J is TRBJ1-1, with D unresolved. The V and J ends lost 5 bases and 4 bases respectively, with 14 bases between them. The length of the CDR3 is 14 residues. Germline V lookup: CDR1 LGHNT, CDR2 FRNRAP. The CDR3 coding sequence is TGTGCTAGTGGTGCTCCCGAACGGAGCACTGAAGCTTTCTTT. Translated: CASGAPERSTEAFF.

The chain carries TRBV28 and TRBJ2-7; TRBD1 matches 7 bases. Germline loops: CDR1 MDHEN, CDR2 SYDVKM. With 10 bases clipped from V and 2 bases from J, the junction kept 8 bases outside the gene matches. The CDR3 has 13 amino acids. CDR3 DNA: TGTGCCATCTCCGGACAGGCACCCTACGAGCAGTACTTC. Protein sequence: CAISGQAPYEQYF.